This paragraph reports one T cell receptor (beta chain). Trimming at V came to 6 bases and at J to 8 bases, leaving 6 bases not matched to a gene. This CDR3 region has 12 residues. CDR1 and CDR2 from the germline V gene are MNHNY and SVGAGI (reference sequence). The sample belongs to a study of glioma-infiltrating T cells after dendritic cell vaccination. The assay was immunoSEQ multiplex PCR, and TCRdb's table has in-frame clones only and misses some. The sample shows roughly 47,000 clones, over 75% of them seen only once. V usage is TRBV6-6 and J usage is TRBJ1-1, with TRBD1 matching 7 bases. The sample here was blood, taken before dendritic cell vaccination. This TCR derives from a human donor with glioblastoma. The DNA of the CDR3 is TGTGCCAGCAGCCGCCGGGACAGAGAAGCTTTCTTT. It translates to CASSRRDREAFF.